This T cell receptor (beta chain) originates from a study of blood T cell repertoires in COVID-19. Looking at the study overall: Sources were T cells, B-cell-depleted T cells, or PBMCs; the material itself was cDNA or gDNA.

The V and J ends lost 2 bases and 4 bases respectively, with 11 bases between them. This CDR3 is built from 15 residues. Germline loops: CDR1 SNHLY, CDR2 FYNNEI. TCRdb's table, derived via immunoSEQ multiplex PCR, lists solely in-frame clones and lacks some. The repertoire holds 190,000 or so clones, approximately 86% seen once, with more than 4% in the top ten. In terms of age and location, participants ranged from roughly 18 to 90 years and lived in about two dozen US areas. The study assigned cohorts using participant-reported clinical history. Sequenced material: PBMCs or T cells enriched from blood (not recorded which). The chain has TRBV2 and TRBJ1-4; a possible D gene is TRBD1 (5 bases). The clonotype comes from a woman aged 30 to 39 who had been exposed to COVID-19. The CDR3 DNA is TGTGCCAGCAGTGAATCTAGACAGAGTAATGAAAAACTGTTTTTT. It codes for CASSESRQSNEKLFF. Full variable domain (missing parts from reference TRBV2 and TRBJ1-4): EPEVTQTPSHQVTQMGQEVILRCVPISNHLYFYWYRQILGQKVEFLVSFYNNEISEKSEIFDDQFSVERPDGSNFTLKIRSTKLEDSAMYFCASSESRQSNEKLFFGSGTQLSVL.